This T cell receptor (beta chain) was identified during a study of shared T cell receptors in the human thymus. Sequencing was performed with immunoSEQ multiplex PCR; in TCRdb, only in-frame clones are kept and a portion is missing. The sample holds some 400,000 clones, over 90% seen once. This clonotype originated in a human donor. Source material: thymocytes.

The CDR3 is CASSISQEGSNQPQHF. The DNA for the CDR3 is TGTGCCAGTAGTATTTCGCAGGAGGGGAGCAATCAGCCCCAGCATTTT. This chain joins TRBV19 and TRBJ1-5, with a possible D match to TRBD1 (5 bases). The CDR3 length is 16 residues. V lost 3 bases, J lost 1 base, and 13 bases lay in between. Germline V gives CDR1 LNHDA, CDR2 SQIVND (reference sequence).